This T cell receptor (beta chain) was recorded in a study of lymphopenia after photon versus proton radiotherapy. A note on this clone: Its antigen is unknown.

General study findings and limits: Oligoclonal CD8+ Temra expansion after nadir drove photon patients' diversity drop. Larger post-nadir TCR diversity loss correlated inversely with survival in deceased patients. Photon-treated patients lost naive T cells and TCR diversity; proton-treated stayed stable.

The repertoire was sequenced with immunoSEQ multiplex PCR; TCRdb's copy has only in-frame clones and lacks some. Of 40,000 or so clones in the sample, 92% were seen once. The source of this sequence is a man in his fifties or sixties with cholangiocarcinoma. The sample here was peripheral blood, taken from a patient treated with photon-based radiotherapy.

The CDR3 coding sequence is TGTGCCAGTAGTAAGTTGGGTTCGGGGAGTGACACCGGGGAGCTGTTTTTT. Protein sequence: CASSKLGSGSDTGELFF. The rearrangement uses TRBV19 and TRBJ2-2; perhaps TRBD2 as D (5 bases). The V and J ends lost 4 bases and 3 bases respectively, with 18 bases between them. The CDR3 has 17 residues. Germline CDR1 and CDR2: LNHDA and SQIVND (reference sequence).